Reported below is one T cell receptor (beta chain). What it binds is not known. An end of the junction does not agree with germline; a read error may underlie this. The CDR3 sequence is 17 residues long. The germline gives CDR1 SSHAT, CDR2 FNYEAQ (reference sequence). This sample was taken from a study of cytomegalovirus exposure and HLA in healthy donors. Study results and limitations: The study recorded more than 150 TCR beta chains that were cytomegalovirus-associated. It was in a later analysis that TCR association rates were seen to vary by HLA locus, highest for DRB1 and lowest for HLA-C. Within an earlier analysis, most TCR beta V segments proved productive either about 90% or about 30% of the time.

With 60 Vbeta and 13 Jbeta primers, the PCR was carried out. Produced via immunoSEQ multiplex PCR; TCRdb's table is partial and in-frame only. There are some 180,000 clones in the sample; around 80% occur only once, and more than 1.1% lies in the top ten. This chain connects TRBV7-7 to TRBJ2-3, with TRBD2 as a possible D gene (6 bases). This sequence originates from a girl between 10 and 17 years old in good health and CMV-seropositive. Sequencing was performed on PBMCs. CDR3 sequence reads: CASSLGLSPFLSDTQYF. DNA of the CDR3: TGTGCTAGCAGCTTGGGACTTTCCCCCTTTTTGTCAGATACGCAGTATTTT.